The next 21 T cell receptor beta chains were all read from a single sample in a study of T cell repertoires in cytomegalovirus infection. For these TCRs, the target antigens are not known. TCRdb called the reads again in MiXCR, with one record for every CDR3 protein. The profile shows about 740,000 distinct CDR3 sequences, around 31% of them singletons. This sample comprised cultured PBMCs, obtained from culture after CMV antigen stimulation. The receptors were gathered from a human donor in good health (CMV status not recorded). Some clones in this sample may be carry-over from other donors' samples.

This clonotype has a count of ten or more. The V and J genes are TRBV7-2 and TRBJ1-1; no clear D gene. CDR3 length: 13 residues. Per the germline V gene, CDR1 is SGHTA and CDR2 is FQGNSA. V was clipped by 6 bases and J by 4 bases, with 12 bases between them. In DNA, the CDR3 is TGTGCCAGCAGACTACCTGAGGGCACTGAAGCTTTCTTT. This sequence encodes CASRLPEGTEAFF.

There are a few counts of this clonotype. The chain joins TRBV12-3 or TRBV12-4 to TRBJ2-1; 11 nucleotides align to TRBD1. The CDR3 sequence is 14 residues long. The V gene end was trimmed by 7 bases and the J gene end by 6 bases; junction bases not matched to a gene: 5. CDR3 nucleotide sequence: TGTGCCAGCATCGCCGGGACAGGGGGCAATGAGCAGTTCTTC. The encoded protein is CASIAGTGGNEQFF.

The genes are TRBV7-2 and TRBJ2-7; D perhaps matches TRBD2 (5 bases). V was trimmed by 4 bases and J by 4 bases, leaving 11 bases between them. The CDR3 runs to 13 residues. The V gene's germline CDR1 is SGHTA and CDR2 FQGNSA. The CDR3 DNA reads TGTGCCAGCAGCTCAGACCCGGGATACGAGCAGTACTTC. It specifies CASSSDPGYEQYF.

This clonotype was seen ten or more times. The chain is built from TRBV7-9 and TRBJ2-5; D unclear. V lost 5 bases, J lost 2 bases, and 9 bases lay in between. This CDR3 region has 13 residues. Per the germline V gene, CDR1 is SEHNR and CDR2 is FQNEAQ (reference sequence). CDR3 loop: CASSLTTQETQYF. CDR3 nucleotides: TGTGCCAGCAGCCTAACTACTCAAGAGACCCAGTACTTC. The entire variable domain, with the rest obtained from reference TRBV7-9 and TRBJ2-5, is as follows: DTGVSQNPRHKITKRGQNVTFRCDPISEHNRLYWYRQTLGQGPEFLTYFQNEAQLEKSRLLSDRFSAERPKGSFSTLEIQRTEQGDSAMYLCASSLTTQETQYFGPGTRLLVL.

This rearrangement joins TRBV7-2 to TRBJ2-3; no definite D call. V was trimmed by 1 base and J by 6 bases, leaving 11 bases between them. The CDR3 extends over 14 amino acids. CDR1 is SGHTA and CDR2 is FQGNSA in the germline V gene. Here the CDR3 DNA reads TGTGCCAGCAGCTTAGTTTGGTCGGCGGATACGCAGTATTTT. Translated: CASSLVWSADTQYF.

This rearrangement joins TRBV20-1 to TRBJ2-5, with D uncertain. The CDR3 covers 14 residues. Trimming removed 0 bases from V and 4 bases from J, with 12 bases in between. Germline V gives CDR1 DFQATT, CDR2 SNEGSKA (reference sequence). The DNA for the CDR3 is TGCAGTGCTAGAGATGTCGGGCTAGGAGAGACCCAGTACTTC. It specifies CSARDVGLGETQYF.

This clonotype appeared a few times. The chain recombines TRBV11-2 with TRBJ2-7; maybe TRBD2 (6 bases). The germline V gene encodes CDR1 SGHAT and CDR2 FQNNGV. This CDR3 has 13 amino acids. V was pared by 8 bases and J by 6 bases, with 17 bases between. CDR3 in amino acids: CASAPAGFGEQYF. The CDR3 DNA follows: TGTGCCAGCGCCCCAGCGGGTTTTGGCGAGCAGTACTTC.

This chain links TRBV3-1 with TRBJ1-6; 8 bases align to TRBD1. The V segment lost 3 bases and the J segment 7 bases; nucleotides outside the gene matches: 5. Germline V CDR1 and CDR2: LGHDT, YNNKEL (reference sequence). This CDR3 region has 15 residues. The CDR3 nucleotides are TGTGCCAGCAGCCAGGACAGGGTCTGGAATTCACCCCTCCACTTT. It specifies CASSQDRVWNSPLHF.

The DNA of the CDR3 is TGTGCCAGCAGCCGAGAGAGCGGGAGAGGCACCGGGGAGCTGTTTTTT. Protein: CASSRESGRGTGELFF. The rearrangement links TRBV7-9 to TRBJ2-2; 8 positions match TRBD2. After removal of 5 bases from V and 4 bases from J, the junction contained 9 bases not matched to a gene. Germline CDR1 SEHNR, CDR2 FQNEAQ (reference sequence). This CDR3 spans 16 amino acids.

V gene TRBV4-1 combines with J gene TRBJ1-5; D may be TRBD1 (6 bases). The CDR3 is 17 amino acids. Looked up from germline, CDR1 is MGHRA and CDR2 is YSYEKL. Trimming took off 5 bases at V and 1 base at J, with 18 bases between the two ends. This CDR3 reads CASSSQGGPFSNQPQHF. Written as DNA, the CDR3 is TGCGCCAGCAGCAGCCAAGGGGGACCGTTCAGCAATCAGCCCCAGCATTTT.

The CDR3: CSARGQMGHGYTF. Here the CDR3 DNA reads TGCAGTGCTAGGGGCCAGATGGGCCATGGCTACACCTTC. The chain joins TRBV20-1 to TRBJ1-2; D not resolved. Looked up from germline, CDR1 is DFQATT and CDR2 is SNEGSKA (reference sequence). The ends were cut back, 3 bases at V and 6 bases at J, with 14 bases in the middle. This CDR3 region has 13 residues.

The chain employs TRBV28 and TRBJ1-2; TRBD1 aligns across 11 bases. The junction had 11 bases not matched to a gene; V was cut back by 4 bases and J by 4 bases. Germline CDR1 reads MDHEN; CDR2 reads SYDVKM. There are 17 residues in the CDR3. Here the CDR3 reads CASSSPSIGTGGYGYTF. The DNA of the CDR3 is TGTGCCAGCAGTTCCCCATCTATCGGGACAGGGGGCTATGGCTACACCTTC.

This clonotype was detected only a few times. This rearrangement joins TRBV4-1 to TRBJ2-3; the D call may be TRBD1 or TRBD2 (5 bases each). The V gene lost 4 bases and the J gene lost 11 bases, with 31 bases spanning the gap. This CDR3 spans 18 amino acids. Germline assignment: CDR1 MGHRA and CDR2 YSYEKL. CDR3 coding DNA: TGCGCCAGCAGCCCCCTCCAGGGACCCCCGCAGTCGGTTCAAAAGCAGTATTTT. It encodes CASSPLQGPPQSVQKQYF.

This clonotype was found many times. The chain employs TRBV7-6 and TRBJ2-7; tentatively, D is TRBD1 (6 bases). There are 15 residues in the CDR3. The germline V gene has CDR1 SGHVS and CDR2 FNYEAQ. Trimming cost V 1 base and J 1 base, with 11 bases left between them. The CDR3 loop is CASSLGQGTSYEQYF. CDR3 DNA: TGTGCCAGCAGCTTAGGGCAGGGGACATCCTACGAGCAGTACTTC.

The chain links TRBV4-1 to TRBJ2-7; D remains ambiguous. V lost 0 bases to trimming and J lost 2 bases, with 8 bases between them. The CDR3 runs 14 residues. The germline V gene encodes CDR1 MGHRA and CDR2 YSYEKL. Here the CDR3 reads CASSQDRTAYEQYF. In DNA, the CDR3 is TGCGCCAGCAGCCAAGACCGCACTGCCTACGAGCAGTACTTC.

V is TRBV7-9 and J is TRBJ2-3; D call uncertain. V gave up 5 bases and J gave up 5 bases, with 14 bases separating them. Germline CDR1 and CDR2: SEHNR and FQNEAQ (reference sequence). The CDR3 consists of 14 residues. CDR3 residues: CASSPESFRDTQYF. DNA for the CDR3: TGTGCCAGCAGCCCCGAGAGCTTCCGAGATACGCAGTATTTT.

The count of this clonotype is one. The chain couples TRBV20-1 to TRBJ2-1, with D possibly TRBD2 on 6 matching bases. Germline V gene sequence: CDR1 DFQATT, CDR2 SNEGSKA (reference sequence). Trimming removed 2 bases from V and 9 bases from J, with 20 bases in between. This CDR3 has 15 amino acids. CDR3 sequence (DNA): TGCAGTGCTAGACCGGGAGCCTCATACAATGTTGAGCAGTTCTTC. Translation: CSARPGASYNVEQFF.

This clonotype has ten or more counts. The J gene is TRBJ2-3, the V gene TRBV12-3 or TRBV12-4; D remains unclear. V lost 3 bases, J lost 5 bases, and 12 bases lay in between. The CDR3 covers 14 residues. The CDR3 loop is CASSLGLNRDTQYF. The DNA for the CDR3 is TGTGCCAGCAGTTTGGGTCTAAACAGAGATACGCAGTATTTT.

The V gene is TRBV7-6, the J gene TRBJ2-1, with TRBD1 matching 8 bases. Per germline, CDR1 SGHVS and CDR2 FNYEAQ. This CDR3 has 15 residues. With 4 bases clipped from V and 6 bases from J, the junction kept 8 bases outside the gene matches. The chain's CDR3 is CASSSITDRGNEQFF. DNA for the CDR3: TGTGCCAGCAGCTCCATAACAGACAGGGGCAATGAGCAGTTCTTC.

The V gene is TRBV6-6, the J gene TRBJ2-5, with 8 bases matching TRBD1. CDR1 and CDR2 from the germline V gene are MNHNY and SVGAGI (reference sequence). This CDR3 is 19 amino acids long. Unmatched junction bases numbered 19, after V lost 6 bases and J lost 1 base. The CDR3 DNA follows: TGTGCCAGCAGGAGGACCGCGGGCAGGGGGCGGAACACCCAAGAGACCCAGTACTTC. It specifies CASRRTAGRGRNTQETQYF.

The chain has TRBV2 and TRBJ1-2; 7 nucleotides match TRBD1. The CDR3 loop spans 14 amino acids. Germline V gene data show CDR1 as SNHLY and CDR2 as FYNNEI. With V trimmed by 7 bases and J by 3 bases, 8 bases remained unmatched. This CDR3 reads CASNYRQGDYGYTF. CDR3 nucleotide sequence: TGTGCCAGCAATTATCGACAGGGAGACTATGGCTACACCTTC.